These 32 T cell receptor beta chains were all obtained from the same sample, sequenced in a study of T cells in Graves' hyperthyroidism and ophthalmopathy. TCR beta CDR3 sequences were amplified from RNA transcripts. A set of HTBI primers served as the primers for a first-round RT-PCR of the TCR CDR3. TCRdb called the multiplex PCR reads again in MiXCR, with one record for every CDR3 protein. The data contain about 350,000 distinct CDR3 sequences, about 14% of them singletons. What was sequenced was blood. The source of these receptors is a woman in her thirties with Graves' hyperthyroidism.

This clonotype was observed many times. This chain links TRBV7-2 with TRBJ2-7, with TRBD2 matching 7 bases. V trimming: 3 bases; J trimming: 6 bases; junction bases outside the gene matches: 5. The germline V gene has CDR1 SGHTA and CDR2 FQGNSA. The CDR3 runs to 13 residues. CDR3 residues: CASSFRDYSEQYF. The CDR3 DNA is TGTGCCAGCAGCTTCCGGGACTATTCCGAGCAGTACTTC.

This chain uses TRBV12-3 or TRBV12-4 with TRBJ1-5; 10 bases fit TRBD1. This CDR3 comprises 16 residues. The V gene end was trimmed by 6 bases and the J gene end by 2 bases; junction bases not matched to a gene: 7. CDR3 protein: CASSPPGTGGNQPQHF. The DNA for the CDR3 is TGTGCCAGCAGCCCGCCCGGGACAGGGGGCAATCAGCCCCAGCATTTT.

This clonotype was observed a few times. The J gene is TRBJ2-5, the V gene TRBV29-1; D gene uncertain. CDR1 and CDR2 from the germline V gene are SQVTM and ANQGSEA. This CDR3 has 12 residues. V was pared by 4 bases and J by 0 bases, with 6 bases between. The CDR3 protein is CSVGRDQETQYF. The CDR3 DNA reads TGCAGCGTTGGAAGGGACCAAGAGACCCAGTACTTC.

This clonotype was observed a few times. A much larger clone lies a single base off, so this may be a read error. The CDR3 reads CASSFVLTDSYEQFF. The CDR3, as DNA: TGTGCCAGCAGTTTCGTGCTGACAGACTCCTACGAGCAGTTCTTC. This chain connects TRBV12-3 or TRBV12-4 to TRBJ2-7; possible D gene TRBD1, 5 bases. The end of the DNA is better explained by TRBJ2-1, so the J call may be wrong. This CDR3 spans 15 amino acids.

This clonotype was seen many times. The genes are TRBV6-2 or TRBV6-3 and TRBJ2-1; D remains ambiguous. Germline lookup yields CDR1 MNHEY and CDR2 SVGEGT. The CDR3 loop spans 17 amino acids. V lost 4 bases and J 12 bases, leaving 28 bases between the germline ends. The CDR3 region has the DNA TGTGCCAGCAGTTCCCAAATCGGGCGGATTAGTCATTGTGGGCAGTTCTTC. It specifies CASSSQIGRISHCGQFF.

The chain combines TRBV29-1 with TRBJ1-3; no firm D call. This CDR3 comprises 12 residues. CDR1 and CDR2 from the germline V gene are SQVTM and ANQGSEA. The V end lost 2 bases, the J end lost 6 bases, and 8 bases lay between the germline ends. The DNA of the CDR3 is TGCAGCGTTGAACTTTCTTCAAACACCATATATTTT. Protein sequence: CSVELSSNTIYF.

The CDR3 here is CASSQGSFGLEYNEQFF. As DNA, the CDR3 is TGCGCCAGCAGCCAAGGGTCCTTTGGGCTAGAGTACAATGAGCAGTTCTTC. V is TRBV4-1 and J is TRBJ2-1; D unclear. This CDR3 is 17 amino acids long. Deletions cut 1 base from V and 4 bases from J, with 17 bases between. CDR1 is MGHRA and CDR2 is YSYEKL in the germline V gene.

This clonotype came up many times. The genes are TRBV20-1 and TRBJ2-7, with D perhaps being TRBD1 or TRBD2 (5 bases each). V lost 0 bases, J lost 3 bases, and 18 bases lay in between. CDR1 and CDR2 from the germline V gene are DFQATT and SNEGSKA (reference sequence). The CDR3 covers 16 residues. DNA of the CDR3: TGCAGTGCTAGAGACCCCACCCAGGGACGGAGCTACGAGCAGTACTTC. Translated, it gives CSARDPTQGRSYEQYF.

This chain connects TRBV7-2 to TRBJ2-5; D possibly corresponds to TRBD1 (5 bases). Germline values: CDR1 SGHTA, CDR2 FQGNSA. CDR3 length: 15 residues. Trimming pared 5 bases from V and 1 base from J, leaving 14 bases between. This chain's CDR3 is CASSLQGAAQETQYF. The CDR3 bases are TGTGCCAGCAGCCTCCAAGGGGCAGCCCAAGAGACCCAGTACTTC.

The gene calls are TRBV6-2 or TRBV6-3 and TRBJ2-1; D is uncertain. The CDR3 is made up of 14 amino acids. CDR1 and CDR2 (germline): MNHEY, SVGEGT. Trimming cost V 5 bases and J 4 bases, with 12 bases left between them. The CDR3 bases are TGTGCCAGCAGTGGGCTAGTTACTTACAATGAGCAGTTCTTC. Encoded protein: CASSGLVTYNEQFF.

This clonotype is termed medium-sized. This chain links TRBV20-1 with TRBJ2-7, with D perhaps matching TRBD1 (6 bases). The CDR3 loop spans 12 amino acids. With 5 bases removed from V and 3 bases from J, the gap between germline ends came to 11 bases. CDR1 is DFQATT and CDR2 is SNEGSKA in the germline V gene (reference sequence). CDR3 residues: CSAPRTDYEQYF. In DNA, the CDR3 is TGCAGTGCTCCCAGGACAGACTACGAGCAGTACTTC.

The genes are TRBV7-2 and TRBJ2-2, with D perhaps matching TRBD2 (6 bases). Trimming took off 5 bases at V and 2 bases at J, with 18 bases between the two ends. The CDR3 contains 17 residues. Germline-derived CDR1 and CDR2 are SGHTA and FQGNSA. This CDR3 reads CASSHPLWGLNTGELFF. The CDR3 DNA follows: TGTGCCAGCAGCCACCCACTCTGGGGACTCAACACCGGGGAGCTGTTTTTT.

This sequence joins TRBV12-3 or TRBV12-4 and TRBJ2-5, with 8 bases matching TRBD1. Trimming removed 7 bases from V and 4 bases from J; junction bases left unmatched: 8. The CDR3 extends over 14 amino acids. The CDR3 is CASTLRGPGETQYF. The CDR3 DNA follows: TGTGCCAGCACCCTCAGGGGGCCGGGAGAGACCCAGTACTTC.

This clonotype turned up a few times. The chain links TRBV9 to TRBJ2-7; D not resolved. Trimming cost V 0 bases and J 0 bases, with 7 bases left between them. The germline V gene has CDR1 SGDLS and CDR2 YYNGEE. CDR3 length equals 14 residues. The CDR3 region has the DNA TGTGCCAGCAGCGTAGAGGCCCACTCCTACGAGCAGTACTTC. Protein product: CASSVEAHSYEQYF.

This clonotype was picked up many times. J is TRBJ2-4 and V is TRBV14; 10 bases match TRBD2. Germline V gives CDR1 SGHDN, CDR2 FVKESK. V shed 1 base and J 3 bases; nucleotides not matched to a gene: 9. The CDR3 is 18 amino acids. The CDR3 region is CASSQGPLAGAGKNIQYF. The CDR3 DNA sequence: TGTGCCAGCAGCCAAGGACCTCTAGCGGGAGCGGGCAAAAACATTCAGTACTTC.

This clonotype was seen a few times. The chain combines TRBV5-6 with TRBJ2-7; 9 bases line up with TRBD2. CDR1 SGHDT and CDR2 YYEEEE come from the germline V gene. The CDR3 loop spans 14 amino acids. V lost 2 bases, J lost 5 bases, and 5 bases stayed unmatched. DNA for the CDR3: TGTGCCAGCAGCTTCCTCGCGGGAGGGGACGAGCAGTACTTC. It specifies CASSFLAGGDEQYF. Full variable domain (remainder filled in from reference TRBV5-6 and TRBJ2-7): DAGVTQSPTHLIKTRGQQVTLRCSPKSGHDTVSWYQQALGQGPQFIFQYYEEEERQRGNFPDRFSGHQFPNYSSELNVNALLLGDSALYLCASSFLAGGDEQYFGPGTRLTVT.

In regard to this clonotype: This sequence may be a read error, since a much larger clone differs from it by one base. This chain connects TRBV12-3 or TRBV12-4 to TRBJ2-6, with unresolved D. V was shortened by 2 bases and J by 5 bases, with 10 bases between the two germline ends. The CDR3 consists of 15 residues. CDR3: CASSLCPPRANVLTF. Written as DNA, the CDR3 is TGTGCCAGCAGTTTATGTCCCCCTCGGGCCAACGTCCTGACTTTC.

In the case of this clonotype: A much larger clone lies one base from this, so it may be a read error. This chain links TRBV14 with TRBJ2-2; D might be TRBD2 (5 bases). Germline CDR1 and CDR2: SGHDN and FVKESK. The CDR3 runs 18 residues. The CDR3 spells CASSPRLLVPANTGKLFF. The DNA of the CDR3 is TGTGCCAGCAGCCCAAGACTCCTGGTCCCCGCGAACACCGGGAAGCTGTTTTTT.

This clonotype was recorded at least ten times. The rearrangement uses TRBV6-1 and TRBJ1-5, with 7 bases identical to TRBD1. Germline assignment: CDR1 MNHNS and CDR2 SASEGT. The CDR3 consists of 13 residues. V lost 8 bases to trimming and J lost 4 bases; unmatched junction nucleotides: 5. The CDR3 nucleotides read TGTGCCAGCGGGGACAGTCCGAATCAGCCCCAGCATTTT. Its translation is CASGDSPNQPQHF.

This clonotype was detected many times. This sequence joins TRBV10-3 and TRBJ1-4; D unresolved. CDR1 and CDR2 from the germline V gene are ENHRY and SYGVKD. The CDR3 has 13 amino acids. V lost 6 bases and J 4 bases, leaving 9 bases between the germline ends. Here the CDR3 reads CAIRSQNNEKLFF. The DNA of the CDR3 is TGTGCCATCAGAAGCCAGAATAATGAAAAACTGTTTTTT.

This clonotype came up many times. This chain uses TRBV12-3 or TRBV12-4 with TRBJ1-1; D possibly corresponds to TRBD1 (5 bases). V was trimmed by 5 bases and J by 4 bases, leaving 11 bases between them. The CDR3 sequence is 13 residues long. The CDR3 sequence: CASSGTPGTEAFF. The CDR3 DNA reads TGTGCCAGCAGTGGGACCCCTGGCACTGAAGCTTTCTTT.

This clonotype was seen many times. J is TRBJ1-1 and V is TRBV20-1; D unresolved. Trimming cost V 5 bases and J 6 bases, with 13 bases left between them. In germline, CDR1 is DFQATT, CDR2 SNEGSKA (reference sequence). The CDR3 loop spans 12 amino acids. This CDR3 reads CSALLQDPEAFF. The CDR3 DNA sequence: TGCAGTGCTCTCCTCCAGGACCCTGAAGCTTTCTTT.

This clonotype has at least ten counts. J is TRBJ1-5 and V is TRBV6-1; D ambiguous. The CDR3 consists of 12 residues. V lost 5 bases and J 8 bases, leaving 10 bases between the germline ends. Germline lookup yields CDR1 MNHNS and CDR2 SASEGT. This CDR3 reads CASSPQREPQHF. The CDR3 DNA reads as TGTGCCAGCAGTCCCCAAAGGGAGCCCCAGCATTTT.

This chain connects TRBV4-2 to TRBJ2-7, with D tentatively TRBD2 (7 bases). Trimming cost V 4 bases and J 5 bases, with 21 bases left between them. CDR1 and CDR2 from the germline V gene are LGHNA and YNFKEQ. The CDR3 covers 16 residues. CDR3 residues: CASSPEGGGSVDEQYF. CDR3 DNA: TGTGCCAGCAGCCCGGAGGGGGGAGGGAGTGTCGACGAGCAGTACTTC.

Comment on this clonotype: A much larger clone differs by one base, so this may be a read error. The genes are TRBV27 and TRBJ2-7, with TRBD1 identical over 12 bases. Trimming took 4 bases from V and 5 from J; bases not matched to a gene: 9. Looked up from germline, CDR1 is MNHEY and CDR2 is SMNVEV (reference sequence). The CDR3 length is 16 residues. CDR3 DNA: TGTGCCAGCAGTTCATGGGACAGGGGGCAGCCCCACGAGCAGTACTTC. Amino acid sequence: CASSSWDRGQPHEQYF.

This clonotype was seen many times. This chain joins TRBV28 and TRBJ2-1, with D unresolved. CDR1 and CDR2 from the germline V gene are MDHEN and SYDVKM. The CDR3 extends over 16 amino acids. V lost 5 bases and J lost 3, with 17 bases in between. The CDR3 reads CASSTFHAPSYNEQFF. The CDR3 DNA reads TGTGCCAGCAGTACTTTCCACGCCCCTAGCTACAATGAGCAGTTCTTC.

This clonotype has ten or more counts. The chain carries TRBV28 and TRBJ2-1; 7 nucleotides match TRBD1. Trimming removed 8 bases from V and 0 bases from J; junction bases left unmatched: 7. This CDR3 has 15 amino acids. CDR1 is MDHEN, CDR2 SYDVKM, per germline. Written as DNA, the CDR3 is TGTGCCAGCGGCTCCTGGACAGGCTCCTACAATGAGCAGTTCTTC. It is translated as CASGSWTGSYNEQFF.

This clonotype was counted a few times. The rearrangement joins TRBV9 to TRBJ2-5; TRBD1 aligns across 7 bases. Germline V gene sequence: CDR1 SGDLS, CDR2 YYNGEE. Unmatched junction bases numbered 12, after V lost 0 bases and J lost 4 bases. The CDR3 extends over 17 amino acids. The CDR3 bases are TGTGCCAGCAGCGTAGAGGGGGCCGGGCACTCGGGAGAGACCCAGTACTTC. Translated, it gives CASSVEGAGHSGETQYF.

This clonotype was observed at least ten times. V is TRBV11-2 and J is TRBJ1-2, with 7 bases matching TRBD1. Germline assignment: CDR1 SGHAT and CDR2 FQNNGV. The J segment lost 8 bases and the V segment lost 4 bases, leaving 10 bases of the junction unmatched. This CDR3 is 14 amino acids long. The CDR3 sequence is CASSSYRGRRGYTF. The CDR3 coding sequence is TGTGCCAGCAGCTCGTACAGGGGCCGGCGCGGCTACACCTTC.

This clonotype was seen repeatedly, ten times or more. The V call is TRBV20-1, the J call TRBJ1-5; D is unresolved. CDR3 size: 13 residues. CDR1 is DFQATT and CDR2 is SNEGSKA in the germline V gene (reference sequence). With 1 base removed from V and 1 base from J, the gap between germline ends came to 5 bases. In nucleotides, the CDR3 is TGCAGTGCTAGAGTTCAGAGCAATCAGCCCCAGCATTTT. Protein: CSARVQSNQPQHF.

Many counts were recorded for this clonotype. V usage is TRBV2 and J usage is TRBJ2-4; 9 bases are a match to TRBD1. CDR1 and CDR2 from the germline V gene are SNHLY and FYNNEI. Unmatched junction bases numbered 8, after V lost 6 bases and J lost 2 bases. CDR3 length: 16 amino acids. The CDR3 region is CASSDGTGSSKNIQYF. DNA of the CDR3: TGTGCCAGCAGCGACGGGACAGGGAGTTCCAAAAACATTCAGTACTTC.

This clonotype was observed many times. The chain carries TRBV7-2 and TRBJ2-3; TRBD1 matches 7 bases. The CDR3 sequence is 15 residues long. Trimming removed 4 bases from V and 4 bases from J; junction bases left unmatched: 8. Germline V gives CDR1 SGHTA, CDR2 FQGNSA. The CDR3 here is CASSSLTGSADTQYF. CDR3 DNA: TGTGCCAGCAGCTCGTTGACAGGGTCTGCAGATACGCAGTATTTT.